Sequencing of this T cell receptor beta chain was carried out in a study of breast tumors, draining lymph nodes, adjacent tissues. Regarding the study as a whole: Most tumor T cells seemingly derive from lymph node, then expand in tumor. Tumor repertoires ranked between lymph nodes and nontumor tissue in diversity, with V and J gene preferences. The lymph node origin of tumor T cells was framed as consistent with a hypothesis, not demonstrated.

TCRdb re-derived calls from the multiplex PCR reads in MiXCR, one entry per CDR3 protein. The sample has about 66,000 distinct CDR3 sequences, roughly 40% seen once; the top ten hold 8.4%. This clonotype was counted ten times or more. Its antigen remains unknown. This may be a read error: a much more frequent sequence differs by one nucleotide. The sample comprised breast tumor tissue. The origin of this receptor is a female donor with breast cancer. Some clones in this sample may be carry-over from other donors' samples.

For the CDR3, the DNA is TGCAGTGCCATGACTGGCGGGGGCTACGAGCAGTACTTC. Protein product: CSAMTGGGYEQYF. The chain joins TRBV20-1 to TRBJ2-7, with 7 bases fitting TRBD2. V trimming: 6 bases; J trimming: 3 bases; junction bases outside the gene matches: 8. The CDR3 loop spans 13 amino acids. Germline CDR1 DFQATT, CDR2 SNEGSKA (reference sequence).